These T cell receptor beta chains were read from a single sample in a study of CD8 T cells in ankylosing spondylitis. TCRdb reanalysed the 5' RACE reads using MiXCR and keeps one entry per CDR3 protein. The table lists over 700,000 distinct CDR3 sequences, around 20% of them singletons. Input material: blood, either unsorted or a sorted T cell fraction (not recorded which). The origin of the receptors is a male donor with ankylosing spondylitis. The CDR3 runs from the conserved cysteine through the conserved F or W. The D gene is left open where the match is weak. Not every row has a clone size; where given, it reads once, few, many or a size class.

d_call	clone_size	j_call	v_call	cdr3_length	cdr3_aa	cdr3_nt
TRBD1	NA	TRBJ1-5	TRBV5-1	16	CASSLGAGGFNQPQHF	TGCGCCAGCAGCTTGGGGGCAGGGGGATTTAATCAGCCCCAGCATTTT
NA	many	TRBJ1-1	TRBV3-1	13	CASSQGENTEAFF	TGTGCCAGCAGCCAAGGGGAGAACACTGAAGCTTTCTTT
NA	NA	TRBJ2-7	TRBV6-2/TRBV6-3	12	CATSWYSYEQYF	TGTGCCACCTCCTGGTACTCCTACGAGCAGTACTTC
TRBD2	many	TRBJ2-2	TRBV20-1	18	CSARDLASGGADTGELFF	TGCAGTGCTAGAGATCTCGCTAGCGGGGGGGCCGACACCGGGGAGCTGTTTTTT
TRBD2	few	TRBJ2-7	TRBV20-1	16	CSARDFSRLAGLEQYF	TGCAGTGCTAGAGATTTCTCGAGACTAGCGGGCCTAGAGCAGTACTTC
NA	NA	TRBJ2-6	TRBV7-3	16	CASSLTPYSGANVLTF	TGTGCCAGCAGCTTAACGCCCTACTCTGGGGCCAACGTCCTGACTTTC
TRBD2	NA	TRBJ2-3	TRBV29-1	19	CSVEEGASGKVIAFFPQYF	TGCAGCGTTGAAGAAGGGGCTAGCGGCAAAGTCATAGCCTTTTTTCCGCAGTATTTT
TRBD1	NA	TRBJ1-1	TRBV24-1	13	CATSDLTGRTAFF	TGTGCCACCAGTGACCTGACAGGGCGTACGGCTTTCTTT
NA	few	TRBJ2-3	TRBV13	15	CASSSPGPTTDTQYF	TGTGCCAGCAGCTCCCCGGGACCAACCACAGATACGCAGTATTTT
NA	few	TRBJ1-5	TRBV7-6	15	CASSLEAGRNQPQHF	TGTGCCAGCAGCTTAGAGGCAGGGCGGAATCAGCCCCAGCATTTT
TRBD1	few	TRBJ1-5	TRBV11-2	18	CASSLGATGGYSNQPQHF	TGTGCCAGCAGCTTAGGAGCAACAGGGGGCTATAGCAATCAGCCCCAGCATTTT
NA	NA	TRBJ2-1	TRBV20-1	18	CSAPEQRGGGSSYNEQFF	TGCAGTGCCCCCGAACAAAGAGGGGGAGGGAGCTCCTACAATGAGCAGTTCTTC
NA	few	TRBJ1-1	TRBV5-1	14	CASSLAGQTVEAFF	TGCGCCAGCAGCTTGGCTGGGCAGACCGTTGAAGCTTTCTTT
TRBD1	few	TRBJ2-7	TRBV4-1	17	CASSQVLGTGHDYEQYF	TGCGCCAGCAGCCAAGTTCTCGGGACAGGCCATGACTACGAGCAGTACTTC
TRBD1	NA	TRBJ1-5	TRBV4-3	17	CASSQDAPGQGYQPQHF	TGCGCCAGCAGCCAAGACGCCCCGGGACAGGGTTATCAGCCCCAGCATTTT
TRBD1	many	TRBJ1-5	TRBV12-3/TRBV12-4	15	CASSGQVGDNQPQHF	TGTGCCAGCAGCGGACAGGTGGGGGACAATCAGCCCCAGCATTTT
TRBD1	NA	TRBJ2-1	TRBV5-1	16	CASSHFVDRVYNEQFF	TGCGCCAGCAGCCACTTTGTGGACAGGGTCTACAATGAGCAGTTCTTC
NA	few	TRBJ1-1	TRBV2	14	CASSPREGRAEAFF	TGTGCCAGCAGCCCCCGGGAGGGGAGGGCTGAAGCTTTCTTT
TRBD1	NA	TRBJ2-3	TRBV10-3	17	CAISESRGQGSTDTQYF	TGTGCCATCAGTGAGTCGCGAGGACAGGGGAGCACAGATACGCAGTATTTT
TRBD2	once	TRBJ2-3	TRBV12-3/TRBV12-4	14	CASSQAGARDTQYF	TGTGCCAGCAGTCAAGCGGGAGCCCGGGATACGCAGTATTTT
TRBD1	few	TRBJ1-2	TRBV12-3/TRBV12-4	15	CASSLGAGGNYGYTF	TGTGCCAGCAGTTTAGGAGCAGGGGGCAACTATGGCTACACCTTC
TRBD2	NA	TRBJ2-7	TRBV9	15	CASSVASGSAYEQYF	TGTGCCAGCAGCGTCGCTAGCGGTTCCGCCTACGAGCAGTACTTC
TRBD1	NA	TRBJ1-6	TRBV20-1	14	CSAQRTGRDSPLHF	TGCAGTGCCCAACGGACAGGGCGGGATTCACCCCTCCACTTT
TRBD1	many	TRBJ1-2	TRBV3-1	16	CASSQDPPGQGGGYTF	TGTGCCAGCAGCCAAGATCCCCCGGGACAGGGAGGCGGCTACACCTTC
TRBD1	NA	TRBJ1-1	TRBV5-5	17	CASSLVGGGARNTEAFF	TGTGCCAGCAGCTTGGTGGGAGGGGGCGCGAGGAACACTGAAGCTTTCTTT
NA	many	TRBJ1-6	TRBV12-3/TRBV12-4	14	CASSPLDSNSPLHF	TGTGCCAGCAGTCCGTTGGACAGTAATTCACCCCTCCACTTT
NA	few	TRBJ2-5	TRBV28	14	CASSSMGFQETQYF	TGTGCCAGCAGTTCGATGGGCTTTCAAGAGACCCAGTACTTC
TRBD1	few	TRBJ2-3	TRBV5-6	15	CASSKGQAKTDTQYF	TGTGCCAGCAGCAAGGGACAGGCTAAAACAGATACGCAGTATTTT
TRBD2	NA	TRBJ2-7	TRBV7-9	15	CASSRPSGYSYEQYF	TGTGCCAGCAGCCGACCTAGCGGCTACTCCTACGAGCAGTACTTC
NA	NA	TRBJ2-2	TRBV19	15	CASSVSSLNTGELFF	TGTGCCAGTAGTGTCTCTAGCCTCAACACCGGGGAGCTGTTTTTT
NA	few	TRBJ1-4	TRBV7-3	15	CASSLTGRSEEKLFF	TGTGCCAGCAGCTTAACGGGCAGGTCGGAGGAAAAACTGTTTTTT
NA	NA	TRBJ2-3	TRBV2	17	CASSETLTARDADTQYF	TGTGCCAGCAGTGAAACCCTAACTGCGCGGGACGCAGATACGCAGTATTTT
NA	few	TRBJ2-7	TRBV20-1	14	CSARGRERIYEQYF	TGCAGTGCCCGGGGCCGGGAGAGGATCTACGAGCAGTACTTC
TRBD2	few	TRBJ2-5	TRBV4-2	14	CASSQGSGLKTQYF	TGTGCCAGCAGCCAAGGTAGCGGGTTGAAGACCCAGTACTTC
NA	few	TRBJ2-7	TRBV29-1	12	CSAGHGSHEQYF	TGCAGCGCCGGACACGGTTCCCACGAGCAGTACTTC
NA	once	TRBJ1-2	TRBV4-1	14	CASSQEAGISGYTF	TGCGCCAGCAGCCAAGAGGCCGGGATATCTGGCTACACCTTC
NA	NA	TRBJ2-5	TRBV7-9	15	CASSLVELFQETQYF	TGTGCCAGCAGCTTAGTAGAACTATTTCAAGAGACCCAGTACTTC
TRBD1	NA	TRBJ2-5	TRBV29-1	17	CSVEGTQGAFFQETQYF	TGCAGCGTTGAAGGTACCCAGGGGGCTTTCTTCCAAGAGACCCAGTACTTC
TRBD1	many	TRBJ2-1	TRBV12-3/TRBV12-4	15	CASSFGTGTYNEQFF	TGTGCCAGCAGCTTCGGGACAGGGACCTACAATGAGCAGTTCTTC
NA	many	TRBJ1-1	TRBV12-3/TRBV12-4	14	CASSFGQLNTEAFF	TGTGCCAGCAGTTTCGGTCAGTTGAACACTGAAGCTTTCTTT
TRBD2	many	TRBJ2-7	TRBV20-1	16	CSARDDGGSEYYEQYF	TGCAGTGCTAGAGATGATGGCGGGAGTGAATACTACGAGCAGTACTTC